This T cell receptor beta chain was identified in a study of identical twins. With 4 bases removed from V and 6 bases from J, the gap between germline ends came to 10 bases. The CDR3 runs to 13 residues. The germline CDR1 and CDR2 sequences are LGHDT and YNNKEL (reference sequence). The count of this clonotype is one. TCRdb used MiXCR to reprocess the 5' RACE reads, holding one entry per CDR3 protein. The data show 600,000 to 700,000 distinct CDR3 sequences, with about 20% seen just once and 4% to 4.5% held by the top ten. These data also formed part of another study, on T cells expressing NK-cell markers. That source reports: In a group of 5 to 7 donors, dominant NKG2C+ clonotypes represented roughly 1.0-8% of CD8+ T cells.

Material for sequencing was PBMCs. The receptor's source is a young woman in good health. The genes are TRBV3-1 and TRBJ1-5; D might be TRBD1 (5 bases). The CDR3 coding sequence is TGTGCCAGCAGCCTTGACAGCGCTCAGCCCCAGCATTTT. Its protein is CASSLDSAQPQHF.